Only a few counts were recorded for the clone carrying this TCR beta chain. Sequenced material consisted of expressed TCRB transcripts (all of the isolated RNA was reverse transcribed). Assay: immunoSEQ multiplex PCR; the TCRdb copy retains only in-frame clones and omits some. The sample holds about 930,000 clones, under 20% seen once. These data originate in a study of beta chain features in type 1 diabetes. The CDR3 covers 15 residues. Trimming took off 2 bases at V and 0 bases at J, with 8 bases between the two ends. Germline values: CDR1 SGHTA, CDR2 FQGNSA. Every donor had blood drawn once into heparin, approximately 0.11 L on average.

What was sequenced was naive CD4+ T cells from blood. The sequence was collected from a woman younger than 35 in good health. V usage is TRBV7-2 and J usage is TRBJ2-1; D gene uncertain. As DNA, the CDR3 is TGTGCCAGCAGCTTATTCCCTGACTCCTACAATGAGCAGTTCTTC. Protein: CASSLFPDSYNEQFF. The full variable domain, rest sourced from reference TRBV7-2 and TRBJ2-1, is GAGVSQSPSNKVTEKGKDVELRCDPISGHTALYWYRQSLGQGLEFLIYFQGNSAPDKSGLPSDRFSAERTGGSVSTLTIQRTQQEDSAVYLCASSLFPDSYNEQFFGPGTRLTVL.